This T cell receptor (beta chain) was found in a study of CD8 T cells in ankylosing spondylitis. TCRdb reprocessed the 5' RACE reads with MiXCR, giving one entry per CDR3 protein. The repertoire holds a few hundred thousand distinct CDR3 sequences, with over 9.5% as singletons. This clonotype was recorded at least ten times. This CDR3 has 17 residues. This rearrangement joins TRBV21-1 to TRBJ2-2; the table's D gene call, TRBD2, was not cross checked with the DNA. TRBV21-1 is classified as a pseudogene. Sequenced sample: blood, either unsorted or a sorted T cell fraction (not recorded which). The sequence was collected from a male donor with ankylosing spondylitis or in good health (not recorded which). The CDR3: CASSRRHGTLNTGELFF. The CDR3 nucleotides are TGTGCCAGCAGCCGACGACACGGGACTCTGAACACCGGGGAGCTGTTTTTT.